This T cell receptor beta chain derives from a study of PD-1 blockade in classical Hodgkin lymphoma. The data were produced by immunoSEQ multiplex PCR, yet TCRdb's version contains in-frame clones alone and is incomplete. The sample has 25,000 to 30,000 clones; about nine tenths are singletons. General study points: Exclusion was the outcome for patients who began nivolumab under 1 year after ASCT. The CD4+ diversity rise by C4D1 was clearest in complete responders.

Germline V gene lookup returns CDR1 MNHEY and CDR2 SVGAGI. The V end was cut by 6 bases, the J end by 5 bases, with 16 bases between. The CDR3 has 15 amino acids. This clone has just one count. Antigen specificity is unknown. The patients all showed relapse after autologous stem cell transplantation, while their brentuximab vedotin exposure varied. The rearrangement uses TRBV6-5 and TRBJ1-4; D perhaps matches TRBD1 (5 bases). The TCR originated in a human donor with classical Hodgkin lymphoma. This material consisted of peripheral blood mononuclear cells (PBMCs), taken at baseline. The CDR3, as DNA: TGTGCCAGCAGGCCGCAGGGAGCGGGGAATGAAAAACTGTTTTTT. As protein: CASRPQGAGNEKLFF.